The T cell receptor (beta chain) under discussion was sequenced for a study of blood T cell repertoires in COVID-19. For the study at large: Sites across the United States, Italy and Spain contributed samples from acute and convalescent COVID-19.

The CDR3 sequence is 18 residues long. Germline V lookup: CDR1 KGHSH, CDR2 LQKENI. With V trimmed by 4 bases and J by 6 bases, 12 bases remained unmatched. TCRdb keeps only in-frame clones here, not all; method: immunoSEQ multiplex PCR. Among some 170,000 clones listed, 80% to 90% were seen once. The sequenced sample was peripheral blood. The TCR was taken from a human donor in a cohort sampled during active COVID-19. The rearrangement uses TRBV18 and TRBJ2-1; TRBD2 matches at 13 bases. In DNA form, the CDR3 reads TGTGCCAGCTCACTCTATCATGGACTAGCGGGGGCCCCCAATGAGCAGTTCTTC. The encoded protein is CASSLYHGLAGAPNEQFF.